A selection of T cell receptor beta chains follows, all from one sample in a study of CD8 T cells in Susac syndrome. TCRdb used MiXCR to reprocess the immunoSEQ multiplex PCR reads, holding one entry per CDR3 protein. The repertoire holds 90,000 to 150,000 distinct CDR3 sequences, with 90% to 95% as singletons. The sequenced material came from CD4+ T cells from PBMCs. These receptors all stem from a human donor with multiple sclerosis. Each CDR3 is given without its conserved first and last residue.

V	CDR3
TRBV27	ASSPLGERGAQTQY
TRBV15	ATRATGTHSGTQY
TRBV20-1	SAEGASGANVLT
TRBV4-1	ASSQVQGPPGMPQH
TRBV28	ASSPDRVEGTEAF
TRBV4-2	ASSQDDLPGTQY
TRBV3-1	ASSQGWTEAF
TRBV4-1	ASSQDVGTQY
TRBV6-4	ASSTGTGDNEQF
TRBV6-1	ASSVSGQETQY
TRBV12-3/TRBV12-4	ASRRGVSPLH
TRBV6-5	ASRIQGGETQY
TRBV12-3/TRBV12-4	ASSLGGYT
TRBV2	ASAREANTEAF
TRBV2	ASRTEKLF
TRBV7-6	ASSPARTGTDTQY
TRBV3-1	ASSQNRARQPQH
TRBV7-9	ASSRGQGGAGELF
TRBV2	ASTREMNTEAF
TRBV20-1	SAVNQGASSNQPQH
TRBV29-1	SVVDPTSTDTQY
TRBV5-1	ASSFQGLNTEAF
TRBV7-7	ASSFSPTDTQY
TRBV30	AWSVRSNQPQH
TRBV5-1	ASSLVGGSQNTEAF
TRBV29-1	SVTDRYRQETQY
TRBV19	ASSIGWTGRNTEAF
TRBV12-3/TRBV12-4	ASSLVPHGYT
TRBV24-1	ATRGTTGTEAF
TRBV30	AWSVIERQPQH
TRBV7-2	ASSSRGGEQF
TRBV7-6	ASSVQGRNGYT
TRBV5-5	ASSVLREQY
TRBV5-1	ASSVRGGPGETQY
TRBV19	ASSTQGAANYGYT
TRBV4-2	ASSAGGAMGETQY
TRBV5-8	ASSHPFGGITDTQY
TRBV5-6	ASSHTGNEQY
TRBV13	ASSLKRSGKITYEQY
TRBV5-4	ASSFARDNEQF
TRBV10-3	AIRDRALTEAF
TRBV5-1	ASSSWTGQTYEQY
TRBV15	ATSRDRVGQGKGQPQH
TRBV6-1	ASSALGSSSYEQY
TRBV5-1	ASSFGQGYTGELF
TRBV20-1	SARDWDRGGYGYT
TRBV9	ASSVVTESEAF
TRBV15	ATCRESYNEQF